A single sample is the source of the 11 T cell receptor beta chains below, sequenced in a study of response to subunit inactivated influenza vaccine. TCRdb used MiXCR to reprocess the RT-PCR reads, holding one entry per CDR3 protein. The sample lists roughly 570,000 distinct CDR3 sequences, 13% to 15% occurring once. The sample consisted of PBMCs from blood, taken 11 to 12 days after vaccination. Receptors were obtained from a man in his forties or fifties who received an inactivated influenza vaccine.

This chain connects TRBV7-2 to TRBJ2-3; D may be TRBD2 (6 bases). The V and J ends lost 4 bases and 0 bases respectively, with 11 bases between them. The CDR3 runs to 15 residues. CDR1 is SGHTA and CDR2 is FQGNSA in the germline V gene. CDR3 in DNA: TGTGCCAGCAGCTCCCAGCGGGCAAGCACAGATACGCAGTATTTT. Translated: CASSSQRASTDTQYF.

In this sample, this clonotype turned up a few times. The chain couples TRBV5-1 to TRBJ2-2; the D call may be TRBD1 or TRBD2 (5 bases each). This CDR3 has 18 residues. CDR1 is SGHRS, CDR2 YFSETQ, per germline. V was trimmed by 5 bases and J by 0 bases, leaving 20 bases between them. The CDR3 loop is CASSLTGRRLPNTGELFF. The CDR3 coding sequence is TGCGCCAGCAGTTTAACGGGGCGACGGCTCCCGAACACCGGGGAGCTGTTTTTT.

In this sample, this clonotype turned up a few times. This chain joins TRBV20-1 and TRBJ2-2; D call uncertain. This CDR3 spans 13 amino acids. Trimming stripped 5 bases from V and 3 bases from J, with 10 bases between. CDR1 is DFQATT, CDR2 SNEGSKA, per germline (reference sequence). The CDR3 nucleotides are TGCAGTGCTCCGGTGGGATACACCGGGGAGCTGTTTTTT. Its translation: CSAPVGYTGELFF.

In its sample, this clonotype was seen a few times. The rearrangement joins TRBV20-1 to TRBJ1-2; D unresolved. Germline-derived CDR1 and CDR2 are DFQATT and SNEGSKA (reference sequence). This CDR3 is 11 amino acids long. Between the trimmed V and J ends, which lost 6 bases and 5 bases, there was a span of 10 bases. For the CDR3, the DNA is TGCAGTGCCCGGGTTCAATATGGCTACACCTTC. It is translated as CSARVQYGYTF.

The genes are TRBV6-5 and TRBJ1-5; a possible D gene is TRBD1 (5 bases). The V and J ends lost 0 bases and 5 bases respectively, with 11 bases between them. The length of the CDR3 is 15 residues. Germline loops: CDR1 MNHEY, CDR2 SVGAGI. In DNA, the CDR3 is TGTGCCAGCAGTTACTCGTGGGACCCATATCAGCCCCAGCATTTT. This sequence encodes CASSYSWDPYQPQHF.

This clonotype showed up just a few times. The chain couples TRBV12-3 or TRBV12-4 to TRBJ2-1; TRBD2 might be the D (7 bases). The V end lost 4 bases, the J end lost 9 bases, and 13 bases lay between the germline ends. The CDR3 is made up of 13 amino acids. The CDR3 reads CASSSRRGAEQFF. The CDR3 DNA follows: TGTGCCAGCAGTTCCCGCCGGGGGGCTGAGCAGTTCTTC.

The rearrangement uses TRBV24-1 and TRBJ2-3; 8 bases are a match to TRBD2. Losses at the gene ends were 4 bases for V and 2 bases for J; bases not matched to a gene: 7. The CDR3 is 16 amino acids. The germline CDR1 and CDR2 sequences are KGHDR and SFDVKD. CDR3: CATSEPSGGNTDTQYF. The CDR3 DNA reads TGTGCCACCAGTGAACCAAGCGGGGGAAACACAGATACGCAGTATTTT.

This clonotype was recorded a few times. This chain joins TRBV19 and TRBJ2-4, with 7 bases that match TRBD1. The CDR3 contains 16 residues. The V gene's germline CDR1 is LNHDA and CDR2 SQIVND (reference sequence). The V segment lost 0 bases and the J segment 1 base; nucleotides outside the gene matches: 3. Written as DNA, the CDR3 is TGTGCCAGTAGTATAGATCCGGACAGGGCCAAAAACATTCAGTACTTC. It specifies CASSIDPDRAKNIQYF.

In this sample, this clonotype turned up many times. The chain recombines TRBV7-9 with TRBJ2-7; TRBD2 might be the D (6 bases). Germline CDR1 reads SEHNR; CDR2 reads FQNEAQ (reference sequence). Trimming stripped 1 base from V and 2 bases from J, with 12 bases between. The CDR3 totals 15 residues. CDR3: CASSLGGVGTYEQYF. As DNA, the CDR3 is TGTGCCAGCAGCTTAGGCGGGGTTGGCACCTACGAGCAGTACTTC.

This clonotype was counted at least ten times. This chain connects TRBV2 to TRBJ1-2; unclear D gene. The CDR3 spans 13 residues. Trimming stripped 1 base from V and 5 bases from J, with 8 bases between. CDR1 and CDR2 (germline): SNHLY, FYNNEI. CDR3 DNA: TGTGCCAGCAGTGAAGATTCGGGGTATGGCTACACCTTC. It codes for CASSEDSGYGYTF.

This clonotype was detected only a few times. The rearrangement links TRBV4-3 to TRBJ2-2; D is uncertain. The V and J ends lost 0 bases and 6 bases respectively, with 14 bases between them. This CDR3 region has 16 residues. Germline V gene sequence: CDR1 LGHNA, CDR2 YSLEER. This chain's CDR3 is CASSQDWASSSGELFF. The DNA of the CDR3 is TGCGCCAGCAGCCAAGATTGGGCTAGTTCGTCCGGGGAGCTGTTTTTT.